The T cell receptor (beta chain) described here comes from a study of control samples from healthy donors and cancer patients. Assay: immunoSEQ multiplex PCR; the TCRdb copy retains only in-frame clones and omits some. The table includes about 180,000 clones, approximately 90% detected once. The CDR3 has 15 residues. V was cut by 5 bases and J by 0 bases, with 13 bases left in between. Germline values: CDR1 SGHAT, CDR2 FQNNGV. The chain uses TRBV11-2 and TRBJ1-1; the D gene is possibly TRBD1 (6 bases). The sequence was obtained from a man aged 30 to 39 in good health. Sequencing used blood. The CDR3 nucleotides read TGTGCCAGCAGCAACATACAGGGCATGAACACTGAAGCTTTCTTT. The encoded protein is CASSNIQGMNTEAFF.